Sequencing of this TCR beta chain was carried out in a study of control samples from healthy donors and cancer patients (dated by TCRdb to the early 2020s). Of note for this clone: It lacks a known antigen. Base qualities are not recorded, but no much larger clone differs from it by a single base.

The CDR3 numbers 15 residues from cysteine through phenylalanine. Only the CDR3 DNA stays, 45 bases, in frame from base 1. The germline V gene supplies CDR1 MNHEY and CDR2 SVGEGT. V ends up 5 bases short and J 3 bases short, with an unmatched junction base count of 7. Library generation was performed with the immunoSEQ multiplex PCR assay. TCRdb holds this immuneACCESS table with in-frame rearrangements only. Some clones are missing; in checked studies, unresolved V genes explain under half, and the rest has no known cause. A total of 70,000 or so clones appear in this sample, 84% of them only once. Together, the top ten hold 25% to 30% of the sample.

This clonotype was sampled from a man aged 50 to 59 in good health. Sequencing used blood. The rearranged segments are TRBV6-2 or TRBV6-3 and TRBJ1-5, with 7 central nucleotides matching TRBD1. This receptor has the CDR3 CASSIDRVTNQPQHF. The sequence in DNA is TGTGCCAGCAGTATCGACAGGGTGACCAATCAGCCCCAGCATTTT.